This T cell receptor beta chain emerged from a study of shared clonotypes between healthy human individuals. Background on the study: Each donor contributed plates that comprised three CD4 naive, three CD4 memory, two CD8 naive and one CD8 memory. Study results and caveats: Sampling used blood alone; tissue repertoires probably differ. Represented diversity (both genetic and exposure-history) was limited by the small number of donors.

Sequencing used immunoSEQ multiplex PCR; TCRdb keeps in-frame clones, though not all of them. The table has 2 million to 2.5 million clones, almost 96% seen once. Investigators divided CD4+ cells into CD45RA+ naive and CD45RA-negative memory subsets. CDR1 SGHTA and CDR2 FQGNSA come from the germline V gene. J was trimmed by 4 bases and V by 5 bases; bases with no gene match: 11. The CDR3 runs to 16 residues. Note on this clone: Its antigen is undetermined.

The receptor was derived from a man between 18 and 35 years old in good health. Sequencing was done on a sample of naive CD4+ T cells sorted from blood. Stated subset: CD45RA+ positively selected. The rearrangement links TRBV7-2 to TRBJ1-3, with TRBD1 identical over 7 bases. CDR3 in DNA: TGTGCCAGCAGCCCCCGGGAGGGGGCAGGAGGAAACACCATATATTTT. It specifies CASSPREGAGGNTIYF.